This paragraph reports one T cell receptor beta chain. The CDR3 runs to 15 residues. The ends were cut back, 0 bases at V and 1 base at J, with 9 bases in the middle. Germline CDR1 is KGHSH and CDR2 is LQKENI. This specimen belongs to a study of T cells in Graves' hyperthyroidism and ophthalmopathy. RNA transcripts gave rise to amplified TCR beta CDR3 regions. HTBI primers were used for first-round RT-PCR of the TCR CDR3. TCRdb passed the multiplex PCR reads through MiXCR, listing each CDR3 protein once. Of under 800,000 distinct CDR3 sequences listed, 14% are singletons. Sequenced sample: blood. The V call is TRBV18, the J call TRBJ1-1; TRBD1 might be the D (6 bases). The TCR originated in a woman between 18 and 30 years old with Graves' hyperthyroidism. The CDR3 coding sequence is TGTGCCAGCTCACCACCGGGGGGCCCGAACACTGAAGCTTTCTTT. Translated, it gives CASSPPGGPNTEAFF.